Each of the 4 T cell receptor beta chains below was sequenced from the same sample in a study of cytomegalovirus exposure and HLA in healthy donors. Primers included in the PCR were 60 Vbeta and 13 Jbeta primers. This table comes from immunoSEQ multiplex PCR, and its TCRdb copy is limited to in-frame clones, with some not included. Seen in this sample are around 76,000 clones; the ten most common clones hold about 0.83%. Sequenced sample: PBMCs. The origin of the receptors is a boy between 10 and 17 years old in good health and CMV-seronegative.

The CDR3 reads CASSLKTGLAGGLREQYF. In nucleotides, the CDR3 is TGTGCCAGCTCACTGAAGACGGGACTAGCGGGGGGGCTTCGCGAGCAGTACTTC. The V gene is TRBV18, the J gene TRBJ2-7; TRBD2 agrees at 16 bases. The CDR3 is made up of 18 amino acids. The germline CDR1 and CDR2 sequences are KGHSH and LQKENI. Trimming at V came to 4 bases and at J to 6 bases, leaving 12 bases not matched to a gene.

The CDR3, as DNA: TGTGCCAGCAGCTTAATAGACAGGGACTTTGACTATGGCTACACCTTC. Translated: CASSLIDRDFDYGYTF. This chain joins TRBV5-6 and TRBJ1-2, with 7 bases aligning to TRBD1. This CDR3 has 16 amino acids. Looked up from germline, CDR1 is SGHDT and CDR2 is YYEEEE. V lost 2 bases, J lost 3 bases, and 10 bases stayed unmatched.

The chain links TRBV10-1 to TRBJ2-1; D may be TRBD2 (7 bases). CDR3 length: 14 residues. Trimming cost V 4 bases and J 10 bases, with 17 bases left between them. Germline V CDR1 and CDR2: WNHNN, SYGVQD (reference sequence). This CDR3 reads CASSGGGVPDEQFF. The CDR3 coding sequence is TGCGCCAGCAGTGGCGGGGGCGTACCTGACGAGCAGTTCTTC.

CDR3 protein: CASSYRGNTEAFF. The CDR3 coding sequence is TGTGCCAGCAGTTACAGGGGGAACACTGAAGCTTTCTTT. This rearrangement joins TRBV6-5 to TRBJ1-1; D is possibly TRBD1 (5 bases). Trimming took off 2 bases at V and 1 base at J, with 5 bases between the two ends. The V gene's germline CDR1 is MNHEY and CDR2 SVGAGI. The CDR3 is made up of 13 amino acids.